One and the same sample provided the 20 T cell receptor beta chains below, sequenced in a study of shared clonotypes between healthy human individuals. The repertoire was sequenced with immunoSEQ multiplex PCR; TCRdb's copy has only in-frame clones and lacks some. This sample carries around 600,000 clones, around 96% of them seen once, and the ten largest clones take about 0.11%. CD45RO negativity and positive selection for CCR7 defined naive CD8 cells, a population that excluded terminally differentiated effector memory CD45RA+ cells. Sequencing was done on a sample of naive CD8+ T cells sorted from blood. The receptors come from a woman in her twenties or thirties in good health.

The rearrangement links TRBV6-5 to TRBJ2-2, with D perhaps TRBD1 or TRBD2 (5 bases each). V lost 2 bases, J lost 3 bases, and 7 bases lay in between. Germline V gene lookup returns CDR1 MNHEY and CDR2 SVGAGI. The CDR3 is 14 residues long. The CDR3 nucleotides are TGTGCCAGCAGTTACGAGGGGTACACCGGGGAGCTGTTTTTT. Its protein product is CASSYEGYTGELFF.

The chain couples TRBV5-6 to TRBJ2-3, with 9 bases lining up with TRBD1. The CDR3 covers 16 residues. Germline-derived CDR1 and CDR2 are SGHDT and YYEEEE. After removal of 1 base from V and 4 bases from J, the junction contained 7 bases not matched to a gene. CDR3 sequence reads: CASSLTPGQGPDTQYF. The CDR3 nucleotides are TGTGCCAGCAGCTTGACCCCGGGACAGGGACCAGATACGCAGTATTTT.

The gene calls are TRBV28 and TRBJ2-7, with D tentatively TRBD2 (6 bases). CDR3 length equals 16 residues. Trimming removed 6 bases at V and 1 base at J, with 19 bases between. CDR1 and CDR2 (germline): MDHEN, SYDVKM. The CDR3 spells CASSPPLREGSYEQYF. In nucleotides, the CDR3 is TGTGCCAGCAGCCCGCCCCTGCGGGAAGGATCCTACGAGCAGTACTTC.

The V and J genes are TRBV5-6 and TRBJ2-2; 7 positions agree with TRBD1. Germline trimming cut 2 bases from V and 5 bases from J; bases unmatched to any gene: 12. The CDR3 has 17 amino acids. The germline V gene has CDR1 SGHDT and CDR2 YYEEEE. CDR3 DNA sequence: TGTGCCAGCAGCTTTGACAGGGATGGAGAGCGGACCGGGGAGCTGTTTTTT. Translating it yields CASSFDRDGERTGELFF.

CDR3 in DNA: TGTGCCCTGTGGCTGGAGGGATCCTCCTACGAGCAGTACTTC. Translating it yields CALWLEGSSYEQYF. The genes are TRBV30 and TRBJ2-7; D is possibly TRBD2 (6 bases). V dropped 8 bases and J dropped 0 bases, with 17 bases sitting between them. Germline loops: CDR1 GTSNPN, CDR2 SVGIG (reference sequence). The CDR3 totals 14 residues.

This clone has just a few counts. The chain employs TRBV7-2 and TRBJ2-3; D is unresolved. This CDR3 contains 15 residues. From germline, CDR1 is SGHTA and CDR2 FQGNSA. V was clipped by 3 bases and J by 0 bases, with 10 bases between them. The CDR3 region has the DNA TGTGCCAGCAGCTTTTCGACGGGTAGCACAGATACGCAGTATTTT. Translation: CASSFSTGSTDTQYF.

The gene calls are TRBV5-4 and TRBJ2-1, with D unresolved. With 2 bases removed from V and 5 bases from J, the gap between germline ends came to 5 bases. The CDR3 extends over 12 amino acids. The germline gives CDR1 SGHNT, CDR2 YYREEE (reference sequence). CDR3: CASSFPDNEQFF. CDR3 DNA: TGTGCCAGCAGCTTTCCTGACAATGAGCAGTTCTTC.

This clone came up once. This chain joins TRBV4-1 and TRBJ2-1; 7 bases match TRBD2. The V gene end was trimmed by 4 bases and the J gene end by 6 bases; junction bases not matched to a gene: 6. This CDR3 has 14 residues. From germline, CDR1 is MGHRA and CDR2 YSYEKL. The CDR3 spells CASSPLGLGNEQFF. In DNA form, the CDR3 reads TGCGCCAGCAGCCCCCTAGGACTAGGCAATGAGCAGTTCTTC.

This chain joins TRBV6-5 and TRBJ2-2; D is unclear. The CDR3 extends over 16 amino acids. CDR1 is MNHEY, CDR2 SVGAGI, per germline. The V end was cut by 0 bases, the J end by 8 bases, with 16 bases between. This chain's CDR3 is CASSYSNMPSVGELFF. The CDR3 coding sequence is TGTGCCAGCAGTTACTCGAACATGCCCTCGGTAGGGGAGCTGTTTTTT.

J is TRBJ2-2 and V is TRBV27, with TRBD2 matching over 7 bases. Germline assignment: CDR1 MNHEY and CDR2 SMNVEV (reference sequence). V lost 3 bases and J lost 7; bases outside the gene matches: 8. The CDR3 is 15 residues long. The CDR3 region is CASSFYAGDVGELFF. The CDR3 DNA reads TGTGCCAGCAGTTTTTACGCGGGAGACGTCGGGGAGCTGTTTTTT.

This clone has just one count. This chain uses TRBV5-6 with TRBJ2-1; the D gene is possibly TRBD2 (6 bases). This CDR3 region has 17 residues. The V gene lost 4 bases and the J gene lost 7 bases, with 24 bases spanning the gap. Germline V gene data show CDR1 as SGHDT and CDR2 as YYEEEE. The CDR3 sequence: CASSTESGTGRVNEQFF. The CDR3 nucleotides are TGTGCCAGCAGCACCGAATCCGGGACCGGGAGAGTGAATGAGCAGTTCTTC. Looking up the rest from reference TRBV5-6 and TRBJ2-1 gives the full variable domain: DAGVTQSPTHLIKTRGQQVTLRCSPKSGHDTVSWYQQALGQGPQFIFQYYEEEERQRGNFPDRFSGHQFPNYSSELNVNALLLGDSALYLCASSTESGTGRVNEQFFGPGTRLTVL.

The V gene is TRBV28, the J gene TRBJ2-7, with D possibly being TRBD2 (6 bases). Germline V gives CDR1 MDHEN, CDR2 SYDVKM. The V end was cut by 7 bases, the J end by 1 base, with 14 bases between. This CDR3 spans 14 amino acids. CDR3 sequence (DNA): TGTGCCAGCAACCGGGACTGGGAGTCCTACGAGCAGTACTTC. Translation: CASNRDWESYEQYF.

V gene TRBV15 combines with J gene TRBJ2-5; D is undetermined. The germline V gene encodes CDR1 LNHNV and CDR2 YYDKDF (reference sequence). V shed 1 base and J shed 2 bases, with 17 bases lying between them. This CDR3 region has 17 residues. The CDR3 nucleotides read TGTGCCACCAGCAGAGGCGCGAGAAAGATACCTCAAGAGACCCAGTACTTC. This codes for CATSRGARKIPQETQYF.

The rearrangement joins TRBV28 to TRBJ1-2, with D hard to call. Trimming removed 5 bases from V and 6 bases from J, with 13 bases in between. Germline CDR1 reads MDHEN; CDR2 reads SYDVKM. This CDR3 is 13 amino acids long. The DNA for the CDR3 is TGTGCCAGCAGTCAAACCGCTGTGAATGGCTACACCTTC. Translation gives CASSQTAVNGYTF.

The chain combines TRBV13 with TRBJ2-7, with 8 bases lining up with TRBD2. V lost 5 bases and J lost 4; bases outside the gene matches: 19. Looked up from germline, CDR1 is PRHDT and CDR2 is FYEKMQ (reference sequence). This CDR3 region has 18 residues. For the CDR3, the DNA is TGTGCCAGCAGCAACGCCCCTGGAAAGCGGGAGAACGGGTACGAGCAGTACTTC. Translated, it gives CASSNAPGKRENGYEQYF.

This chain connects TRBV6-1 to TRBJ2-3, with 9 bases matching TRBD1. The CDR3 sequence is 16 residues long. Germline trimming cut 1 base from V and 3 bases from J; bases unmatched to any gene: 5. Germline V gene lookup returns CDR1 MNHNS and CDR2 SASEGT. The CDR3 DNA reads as TGTGCCAGCAGTGAAGACCGGACAGGGGATACAGATACGCAGTATTTT. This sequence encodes CASSEDRTGDTDTQYF.

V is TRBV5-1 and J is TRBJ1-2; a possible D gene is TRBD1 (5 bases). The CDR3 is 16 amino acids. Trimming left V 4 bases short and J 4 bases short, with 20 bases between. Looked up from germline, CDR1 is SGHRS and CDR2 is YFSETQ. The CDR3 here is CASSPTVQGGSYGYTF. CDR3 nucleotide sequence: TGCGCCAGCAGCCCAACAGTCCAGGGAGGGTCCTATGGCTACACCTTC.

The DNA for the CDR3 is TGTGCCAGCAGCAAAACCCCTCCTTTCCTTTACCATAACTATGGCTACACCTTC. It translates to CASSKTPPFLYHNYGYTF. This chain links TRBV21-1 with TRBJ1-2. TRBV21-1 is listed as a pseudogene. This CDR3 comprises 18 residues.

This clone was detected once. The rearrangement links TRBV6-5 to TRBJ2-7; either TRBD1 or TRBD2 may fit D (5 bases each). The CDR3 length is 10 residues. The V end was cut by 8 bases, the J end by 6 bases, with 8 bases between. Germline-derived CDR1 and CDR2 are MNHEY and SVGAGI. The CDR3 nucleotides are TGTGCCAGCGGGGGAACCGAGCAGTACTTC. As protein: CASGGTEQYF.

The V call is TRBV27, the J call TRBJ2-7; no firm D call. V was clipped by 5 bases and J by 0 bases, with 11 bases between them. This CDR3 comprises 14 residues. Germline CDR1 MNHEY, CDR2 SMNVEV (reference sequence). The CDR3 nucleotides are TGTGCCAGCAGTACGTTGTCGAGCTCCTACGAGCAGTACTTC. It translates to CASSTLSSSYEQYF.